These 18 T cell receptor beta chains came from one sample sequenced in a study of early T cells in non-severe SARS-CoV-2 infection. TCRdb passed the 5' RACE reads through MiXCR, listing each CDR3 protein once. Among about 19,000 distinct CDR3 sequences listed, over 4% were seen once. Input material: whole blood. These receptor sequences come from an adult who was a healthcare worker with PCR-confirmed SARS-CoV-2 infection or an uninfected control (not recorded which).

In this sample, this clonotype turned up many times. The chain joins TRBV10-3 to TRBJ2-7; 9 bases agree with TRBD2. There are 15 residues in the CDR3. The V gene end was trimmed by 5 bases and the J gene end by 2 bases; junction bases not matched to a gene: 7. Germline V gene sequence: CDR1 ENHRY, CDR2 SYGVKD. CDR3 DNA sequence: TGTGCCATCAGTCAGAAGGGACTAGCCGCCTACGAGCAGTACTTC. Amino acids: CAISQKGLAAYEQYF.

This clonotype was found many times. This chain links TRBV11-2 with TRBJ2-7; the match to TRBD1 covers 7 bases. Trimming took 0 bases from V and 2 from J; bases not matched to a gene: 13. The CDR3 consists of 18 residues. Germline CDR1 SGHAT, CDR2 FQNNGV. The CDR3 sequence: CASSLDHVIGQDPYEQYF. In nucleotides, the CDR3 is TGTGCCAGCAGCTTAGATCATGTAATAGGACAGGATCCCTACGAGCAGTACTTC. The full variable domain, completed using reference TRBV11-2 and TRBJ2-7, is EAGVAQSPRYKIIEKRQSVAFWCNPISGHATLYWYQQILGQGPKLLIQFQNNGVVDDSQLPKDRFSAERLKGVDSTLKIQPAKLEDSAVYLCASSLDHVIGQDPYEQYFGPGTRLTVT.

This chain links TRBV29-1 with TRBJ1-5; 7 bases map to TRBD1. CDR1 is SQVTM and CDR2 is ANQGSEA in the germline V gene. With 6 bases clipped from V and 5 bases from J, the junction kept 10 bases outside the gene matches. CDR3 length: 14 residues. The CDR3 nucleotides are TGCAGCGTCTATCGGGACAGCCCAGATCAGCCCCAGCATTTT. Translating gives CSVYRDSPDQPQHF.

The chain uses TRBV3-2 and TRBJ1-4; TRBD1, the table's D call, was not compared with the DNA. TRBV3-2 is a pseudogene. The CDR3 is made up of 12 amino acids. This chain's CDR3 is CASSFPGEKLFF. The DNA of the CDR3 is TGTGCCAGCAGTTTCCCGGGTGAAAAACTGTTTTTT.

In its sample, this clonotype was seen a few times. The CDR3 spells CASSLTVGTQYF. The DNA of the CDR3 is TGTGCCAGCAGTTTGACGGTCGGGACGCAGTATTTT. This chain joins TRBV6-2 or TRBV6-3 and TRBJ2-3; D unresolved. Germline CDR1 reads MNHEY; CDR2 reads SVGEGT. CDR3 size: 12 residues. Trimming cost V 4 bases and J 9 bases, with 11 bases left between them.

This clonotype was counted ten times or more. The genes are TRBV29-1 and TRBJ2-7; no definite D call. Trimming removed 5 bases from V and 2 bases from J, with 13 bases in between. In germline, CDR1 is SQVTM, CDR2 ANQGSEA. CDR3 size: 13 residues. The CDR3 region is CSVSLANPYEQYF. Written as DNA, the CDR3 is TGCAGCGTTTCGTTAGCAAATCCCTACGAGCAGTACTTC.

This clonotype was seen repeatedly, ten times or more. The chain links TRBV12-3 or TRBV12-4 to TRBJ2-2, with 7 bases lining up with TRBD2. The CDR3 loop spans 15 amino acids. The junction had 3 bases not matched to a gene; V was cut back by 5 bases and J by 0 bases. The CDR3, as DNA: TGTGCCAGCAGTATTACTAGCGCGAACACCGGGGAGCTGTTTTTT. Amino acids: CASSITSANTGELFF.

This clonotype came up a few times. The V gene is TRBV2, the J gene TRBJ1-5; a possible D gene is TRBD1 (5 bases). This CDR3 has 13 amino acids. The V end lost 7 bases, the J end lost 3 bases, and 10 bases lay between the germline ends. Germline loops: CDR1 SNHLY, CDR2 FYNNEI. The CDR3 spells CASIGGVNQPQHF. The CDR3 nucleotides are TGTGCCAGCATCGGAGGGGTCAATCAGCCCCAGCATTTT.

At least ten counts were recorded for this clonotype. This chain joins TRBV7-9 and TRBJ1-1; perhaps TRBD1 as D (5 bases). Germline V lookup: CDR1 SEHNR, CDR2 FQNEAQ (reference sequence). The CDR3 consists of 14 residues. The V gene lost 3 bases and the J gene lost 5 bases, with 13 bases spanning the gap. The CDR3 sequence: CASSLEGSVTEAFF. DNA of the CDR3: TGTGCCAGCAGCTTGGAGGGGTCGGTTACTGAAGCTTTCTTT.

At least ten counts were recorded for this clonotype. The J gene is TRBJ1-1, the V gene TRBV12-3 or TRBV12-4; 8 nucleotides agree with TRBD1. V shed 6 bases, J shed 1 base, and the junction held 4 bases outside the gene matches. CDR3 length: 14 amino acids. CDR3: CASSPGQGNTEAFF. The CDR3 nucleotides are TGTGCCAGCAGCCCCGGACAGGGGAACACTGAAGCTTTCTTT.

This clonotype appeared many times. The rearrangement joins TRBV20-1 to TRBJ1-1, with 8 positions matching TRBD1. CDR3 length: 13 amino acids. The germline CDR1 and CDR2 sequences are DFQATT and SNEGSKA (reference sequence). Unmatched junction bases numbered 11, after V lost 5 bases and J lost 9 bases. The CDR3 sequence: CSAGSTGGGKAFF. CDR3 nucleotide sequence: TGCAGTGCTGGATCTACAGGGGGAGGTAAAGCTTTCTTT.

This clonotype was seen at least ten times. V and J are TRBV20-1 and TRBJ2-7, with D possibly TRBD2 on 5 matching bases. CDR1 and CDR2 from the germline V gene are DFQATT and SNEGSKA (reference sequence). V shed 2 bases and J shed 3 bases, with 8 bases lying between them. The CDR3 consists of 12 residues. CDR3 sequence: CSARPGDYEQYF. CDR3 nucleotide sequence: TGCAGTGCTAGACCCGGGGACTACGAGCAGTACTTC.

Ten or more counts support this clonotype. This chain connects TRBV7-6 to TRBJ2-2; tentative D call: TRBD1 (5 bases). The CDR3 is 16 residues long. Trimming took 4 bases from V and 1 from J, leaving 13 bases between them. Germline V gene data show CDR1 as SGHVS and CDR2 as FNYEAQ. The CDR3 DNA sequence: TGTGCCAGCAGCTCCCCAACAGGACAGAACACCGGGGAGCTGTTTTTT. Protein product: CASSSPTGQNTGELFF. Full variable domain (remainder filled in from reference TRBV7-6 and TRBJ2-2): GAGVSQSPRYKVTKRGQDVALRCDPISGHVSLYWYRQALGQGPEFLTYFNYEAQQDKSGLPNDRFSAERPEGSISTLTIQRTEQRDSAMYRCASSSPTGQNTGELFFGEGSRLTVL.

The chain has TRBV7-9 and TRBJ2-2; 9 nucleotides line up with TRBD1. CDR3 length: 15 residues. Germline V gene sequence: CDR1 SEHNR, CDR2 FQNEAQ (reference sequence). With V trimmed by 1 base and J by 4 bases, 1 base remained unmatched. CDR3: CASSLGTGATGELFF. The CDR3 region has the DNA TGTGCCAGCAGCTTAGGGACAGGGGCCACCGGGGAGCTGTTTTTT.

This clonotype has at least ten counts. V usage is TRBV7-8 and J usage is TRBJ2-3; 9 bases fit TRBD1. CDR3 length equals 15 residues. J was trimmed by 1 base and V by 5 bases; bases with no gene match: 4. Germline V CDR1 and CDR2: SGHVS, FQNEAQ. CDR3 loop: CASSLYRGRTDTQYF. For the CDR3, the DNA is TGTGCCAGCAGCCTATACAGGGGGCGCACAGATACGCAGTATTTT. Filled out from reference TRBV7-8 and TRBJ2-3, the complete variable domain reads GAGVSQSPRYKVAKRGQDVALRCDPISGHVSLFWYQQALGQGPEFLTYFQNEAQLDKSGLPSDRFFAERPEGSVSTLKIQRTQQEDSAVYLCASSLYRGRTDTQYFGPGTRLTVL.

In its sample, this clonotype was seen many times. The gene calls are TRBV28 and TRBJ2-4; a weak D match, TRBD1 (6 bases). V lost 4 bases to trimming and J lost 2 bases, with 21 bases between them. The germline gives CDR1 MDHEN, CDR2 SYDVKM. The CDR3 consists of 18 residues. The CDR3 DNA reads TGTGCCAGCAGTTCCTATTTACAGGGAGAGGCTTCCAAAAACATTCAGTACTTC. It codes for CASSSYLQGEASKNIQYF.

This clonotype was counted many times. This chain joins TRBV4-1 and TRBJ2-5; TRBD2 matches 8 bases. The germline V gene has CDR1 MGHRA and CDR2 YSYEKL. V lost 0 bases, J lost 0 bases, and 6 bases stayed unmatched. This CDR3 has 17 amino acids. The chain's CDR3 is CASSQERRGAYQETQYF. The CDR3 coding sequence is TGCGCCAGCAGCCAAGAGCGGCGGGGGGCGTACCAAGAGACCCAGTACTTC.

This clonotype is judged medium-sized. The rearrangement joins TRBV20-1 to TRBJ1-2; tentatively, D is TRBD1 (5 bases). The CDR3 has 14 amino acids. The V and J ends lost 5 bases and 4 bases respectively, with 17 bases between them. Germline loops: CDR1 DFQATT, CDR2 SNEGSKA (reference sequence). The CDR3 region has the DNA TGCAGTGCTGCTGTCAGGGCAGAAAGCTATGGCTACACCTTC. Protein sequence: CSAAVRAESYGYTF.